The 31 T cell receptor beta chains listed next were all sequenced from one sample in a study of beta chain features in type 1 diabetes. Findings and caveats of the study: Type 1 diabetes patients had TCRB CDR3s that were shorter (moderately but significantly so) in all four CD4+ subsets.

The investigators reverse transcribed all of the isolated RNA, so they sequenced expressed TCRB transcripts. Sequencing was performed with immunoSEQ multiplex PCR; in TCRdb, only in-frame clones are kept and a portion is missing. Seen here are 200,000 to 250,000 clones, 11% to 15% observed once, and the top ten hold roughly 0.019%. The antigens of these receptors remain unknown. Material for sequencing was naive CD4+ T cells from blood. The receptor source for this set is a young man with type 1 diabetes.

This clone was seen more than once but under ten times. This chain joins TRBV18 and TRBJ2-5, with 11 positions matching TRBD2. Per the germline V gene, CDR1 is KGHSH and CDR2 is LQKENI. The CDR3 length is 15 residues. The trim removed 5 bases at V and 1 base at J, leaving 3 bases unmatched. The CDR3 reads CASSRGTSGQETQYF. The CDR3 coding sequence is TGTGCCAGCTCAAGAGGGACTAGCGGCCAAGAGACCCAGTACTTC.

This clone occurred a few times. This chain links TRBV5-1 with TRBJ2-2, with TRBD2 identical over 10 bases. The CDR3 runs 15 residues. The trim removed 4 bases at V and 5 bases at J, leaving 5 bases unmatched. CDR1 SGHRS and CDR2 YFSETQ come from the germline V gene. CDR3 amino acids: CASSLLAGETGELFF. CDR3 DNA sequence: TGCGCCAGCAGCCTCCTAGCGGGGGAGACCGGGGAGCTGTTTTTT.

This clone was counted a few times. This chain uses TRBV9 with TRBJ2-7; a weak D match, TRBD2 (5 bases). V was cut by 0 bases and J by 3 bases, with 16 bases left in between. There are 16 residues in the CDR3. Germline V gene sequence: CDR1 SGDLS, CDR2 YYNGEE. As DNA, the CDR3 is TGTGCCAGCAGCGTAGATTTACGGGGAAACGGCTACGAGCAGTACTTC. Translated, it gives CASSVDLRGNGYEQYF.

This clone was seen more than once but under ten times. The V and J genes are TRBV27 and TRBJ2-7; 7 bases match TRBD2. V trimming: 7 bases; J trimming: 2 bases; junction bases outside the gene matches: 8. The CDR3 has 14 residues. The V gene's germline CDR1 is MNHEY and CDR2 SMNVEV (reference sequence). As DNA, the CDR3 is TGTGCCAGCATTGGCGGGGGAAAACCCTACGAGCAGTACTTC. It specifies CASIGGGKPYEQYF.

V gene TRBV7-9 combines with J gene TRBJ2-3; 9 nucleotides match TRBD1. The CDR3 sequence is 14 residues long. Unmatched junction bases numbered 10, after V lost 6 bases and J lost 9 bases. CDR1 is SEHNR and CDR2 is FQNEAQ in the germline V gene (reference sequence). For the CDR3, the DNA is TGTGCCAGCAGGTCCGGGACAGGGTCGGAGACGCAGTATTTT. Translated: CASRSGTGSETQYF. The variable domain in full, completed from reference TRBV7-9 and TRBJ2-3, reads DTGVSQNPRHKITKRGQNVTFRCDPISEHNRLYWYRQTLGQGPEFLTYFQNEAQLEKSRLLSDRFSAERPKGSFSTLEIQRTEQGDSAMYLCASRSGTGSETQYFGPGTRLTVL.

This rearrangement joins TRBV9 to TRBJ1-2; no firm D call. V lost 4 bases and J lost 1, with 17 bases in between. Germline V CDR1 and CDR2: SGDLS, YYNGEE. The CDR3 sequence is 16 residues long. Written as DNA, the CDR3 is TGTGCCAGCAGCAAAGACCAGGCCTCTCATAACTATGGCTACACCTTC. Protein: CASSKDQASHNYGYTF. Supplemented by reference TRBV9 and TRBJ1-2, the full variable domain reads DSGVTQTPKHLITATGQRVTLRCSPRSGDLSVYWYQQSLDQGLQFLIQYYNGEERAKGNILERFSAQQFPDLHSELNLSSLELGDSALYFCASSKDQASHNYGYTFGSGTRLTVV.

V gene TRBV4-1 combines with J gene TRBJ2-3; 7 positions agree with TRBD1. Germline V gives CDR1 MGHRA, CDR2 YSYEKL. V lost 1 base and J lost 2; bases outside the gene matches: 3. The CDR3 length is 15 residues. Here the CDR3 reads CASSQAQGNTDTQYF. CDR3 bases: TGCGCCAGCAGCCAAGCACAGGGGAACACAGATACGCAGTATTTT.

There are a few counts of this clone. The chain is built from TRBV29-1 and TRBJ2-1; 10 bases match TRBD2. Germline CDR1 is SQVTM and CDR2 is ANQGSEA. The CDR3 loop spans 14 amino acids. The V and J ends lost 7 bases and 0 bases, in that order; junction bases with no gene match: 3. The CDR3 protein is CSASGSSSYNEQFF. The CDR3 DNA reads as TGCAGCGCTAGCGGGAGCAGCTCCTACAATGAGCAGTTCTTC.

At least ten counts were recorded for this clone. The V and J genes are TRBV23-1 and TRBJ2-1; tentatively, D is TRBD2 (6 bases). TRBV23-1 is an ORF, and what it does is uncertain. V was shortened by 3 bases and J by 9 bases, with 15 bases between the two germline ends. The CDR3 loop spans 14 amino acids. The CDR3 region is CASSHLNPGVEQFF. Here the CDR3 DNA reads TGCGCCAGCAGTCATCTGAATCCGGGGGTTGAGCAGTTCTTC.

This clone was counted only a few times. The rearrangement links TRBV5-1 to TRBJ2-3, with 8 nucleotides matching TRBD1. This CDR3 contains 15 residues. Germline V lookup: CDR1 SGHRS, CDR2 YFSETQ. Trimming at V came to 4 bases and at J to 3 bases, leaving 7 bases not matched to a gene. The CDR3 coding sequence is TGCGCCAGCAGCGGGGAGACAGGGGAAACAGATACGCAGTATTTT. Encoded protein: CASSGETGETDTQYF.

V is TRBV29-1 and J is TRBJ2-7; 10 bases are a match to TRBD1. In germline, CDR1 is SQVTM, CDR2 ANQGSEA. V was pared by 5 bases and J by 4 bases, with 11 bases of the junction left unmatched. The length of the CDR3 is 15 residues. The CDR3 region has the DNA TGCAGCGTTAGGCGGGGACAGGGGATTGAATACGAGCAGTACTTC. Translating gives CSVRRGQGIEYEQYF.

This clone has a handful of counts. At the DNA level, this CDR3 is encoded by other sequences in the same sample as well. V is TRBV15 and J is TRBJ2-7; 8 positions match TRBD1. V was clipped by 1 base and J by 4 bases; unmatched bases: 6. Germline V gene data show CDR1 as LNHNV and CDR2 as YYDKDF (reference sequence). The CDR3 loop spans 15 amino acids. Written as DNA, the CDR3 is TGTGCCACCAGCAGAGGGGGGACAGGAGATTACGAGCAGTACTTC. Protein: CATSRGGTGDYEQYF.

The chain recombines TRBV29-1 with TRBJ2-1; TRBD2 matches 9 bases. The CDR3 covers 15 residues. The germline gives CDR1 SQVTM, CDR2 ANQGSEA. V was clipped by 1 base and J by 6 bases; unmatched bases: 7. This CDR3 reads CSVEGPQAGGNEQFF. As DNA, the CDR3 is TGCAGCGTTGAAGGTCCTCAAGCGGGGGGCAATGAGCAGTTCTTC.

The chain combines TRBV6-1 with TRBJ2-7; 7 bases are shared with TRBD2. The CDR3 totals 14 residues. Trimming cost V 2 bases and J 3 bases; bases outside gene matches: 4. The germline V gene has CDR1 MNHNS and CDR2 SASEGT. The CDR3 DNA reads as TGTGCCAGCAGTGAAAGGTCTAGCGGCTACGAGCAGTACTTC. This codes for CASSERSSGYEQYF.

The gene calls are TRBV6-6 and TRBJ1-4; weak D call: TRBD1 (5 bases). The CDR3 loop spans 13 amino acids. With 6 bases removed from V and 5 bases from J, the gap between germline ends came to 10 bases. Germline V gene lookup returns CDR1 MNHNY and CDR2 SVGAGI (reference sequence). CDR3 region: CASRRDSNEKLFF. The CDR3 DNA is TGTGCCAGCAGAAGGGACTCCAATGAAAAACTGTTTTTT.

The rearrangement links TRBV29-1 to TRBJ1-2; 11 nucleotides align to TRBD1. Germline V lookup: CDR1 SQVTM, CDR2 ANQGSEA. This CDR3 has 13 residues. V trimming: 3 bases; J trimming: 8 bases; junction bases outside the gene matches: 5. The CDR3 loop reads CSVDPDRGQGYTF. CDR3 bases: TGCAGCGTTGACCCGGACAGGGGGCAGGGCTACACCTTC.

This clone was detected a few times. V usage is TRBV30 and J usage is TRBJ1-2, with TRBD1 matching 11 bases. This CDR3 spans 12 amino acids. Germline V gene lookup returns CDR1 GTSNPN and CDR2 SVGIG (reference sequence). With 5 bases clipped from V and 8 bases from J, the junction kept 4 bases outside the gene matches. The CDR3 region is CAWSRTGGGYTF. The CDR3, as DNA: TGTGCCTGGTCTCGGACAGGGGGCGGCTACACCTTC.

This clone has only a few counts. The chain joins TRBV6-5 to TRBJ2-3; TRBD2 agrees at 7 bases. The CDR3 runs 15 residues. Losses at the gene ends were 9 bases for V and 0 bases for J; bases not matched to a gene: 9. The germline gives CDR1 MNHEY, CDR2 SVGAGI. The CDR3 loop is CASAGGGRSTDTQYF. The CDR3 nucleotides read TGTGCCAGTGCTGGGGGGGGGAGGAGCACAGATACGCAGTATTTT.

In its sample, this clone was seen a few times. CDR3 residues: CASSLLGLAGGADTQYF. CDR3 in DNA: TGTGCCAGCAGTTTATTAGGACTAGCGGGAGGCGCAGATACGCAGTATTTT. The gene calls are TRBV27 and TRBJ2-3; 14 nucleotides line up with TRBD2. The germline V gene has CDR1 MNHEY and CDR2 SMNVEV (reference sequence). Losses at the gene ends were 1 base for V and 4 bases for J; bases not matched to a gene: 4. The CDR3 covers 17 residues.

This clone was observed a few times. In DNA, the CDR3 is TGTGCCAGCAGCTTAGCCGGGACTAGCGGGAAGTTGGTCGAGCAGTACTTC. It specifies CASSLAGTSGKLVEQYF. The chain has TRBV7-6 and TRBJ2-7, with 13 bases fitting TRBD2. V shed 0 bases, J shed 6 bases, and the junction held 8 bases outside the gene matches. Germline CDR1 reads SGHVS; CDR2 reads FNYEAQ. There are 17 residues in the CDR3.

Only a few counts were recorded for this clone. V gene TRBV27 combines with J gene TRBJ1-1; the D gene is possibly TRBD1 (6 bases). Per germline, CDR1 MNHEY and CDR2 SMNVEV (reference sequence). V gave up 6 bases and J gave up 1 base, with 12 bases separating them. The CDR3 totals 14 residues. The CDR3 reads CASRHTGKNTEAFF. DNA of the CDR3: TGTGCCAGCAGACATACAGGGAAGAACACTGAAGCTTTCTTT.

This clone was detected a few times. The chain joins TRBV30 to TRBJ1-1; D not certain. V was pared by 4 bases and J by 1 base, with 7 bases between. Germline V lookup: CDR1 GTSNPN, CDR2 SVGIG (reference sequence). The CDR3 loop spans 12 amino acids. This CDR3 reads CAWTAGNTEAFF. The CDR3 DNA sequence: TGTGCCTGGACTGCGGGGAACACTGAAGCTTTCTTT.

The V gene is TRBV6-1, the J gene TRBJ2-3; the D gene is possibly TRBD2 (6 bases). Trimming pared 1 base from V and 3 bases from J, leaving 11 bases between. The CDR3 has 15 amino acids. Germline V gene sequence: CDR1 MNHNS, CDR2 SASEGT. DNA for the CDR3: TGTGCCAGCAGTGAAGGAGGAGGGCGGACAGATACGCAGTATTTT. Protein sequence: CASSEGGGRTDTQYF.

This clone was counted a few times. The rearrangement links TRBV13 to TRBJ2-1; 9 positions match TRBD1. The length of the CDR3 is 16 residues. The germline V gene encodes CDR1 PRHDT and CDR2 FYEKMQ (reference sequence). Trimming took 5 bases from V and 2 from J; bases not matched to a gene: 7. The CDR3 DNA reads TGTGCCAGCAGCAAAGCCGGGACAGGGACCTACAATGAGCAGTTCTTC. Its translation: CASSKAGTGTYNEQFF.

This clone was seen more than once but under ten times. This chain's CDR3 is CASSRTSGGAGFETQYF. The CDR3 DNA is TGTGCCAGCAGCCGGACTAGCGGGGGGGCCGGGTTTGAGACCCAGTACTTC. The chain employs TRBV2 and TRBJ2-5, with TRBD2 matching over 15 bases. This CDR3 is built from 17 residues. Per germline, CDR1 SNHLY and CDR2 FYNNEI. Losses at the gene ends were 6 bases for V and 5 bases for J; bases not matched to a gene: 10. The full variable domain, its missing parts supplied by reference TRBV2 and TRBJ2-5, is EPEVTQTPSHQVTQMGQEVILRCVPISNHLYFYWYRQILGQKVEFLVSFYNNEISEKSEIFDDQFSVERPDGSNFTLKIRSTKLEDSAMYFCASSRTSGGAGFETQYFGPGTRLLVL.

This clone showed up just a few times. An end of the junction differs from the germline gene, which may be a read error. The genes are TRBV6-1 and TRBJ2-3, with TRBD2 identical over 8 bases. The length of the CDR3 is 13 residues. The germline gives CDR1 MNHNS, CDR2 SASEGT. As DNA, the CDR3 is TGTGCCAGCAGTGGGACTAGCAAAGATACGCAGTATTTT. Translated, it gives CASSGTSKDTQYF.

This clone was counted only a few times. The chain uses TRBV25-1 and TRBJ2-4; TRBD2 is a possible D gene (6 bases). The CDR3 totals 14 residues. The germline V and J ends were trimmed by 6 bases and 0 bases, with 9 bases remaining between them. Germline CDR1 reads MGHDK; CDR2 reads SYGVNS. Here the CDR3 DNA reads TGTGCCAGCAGGGAGGGGTTAGCCAAAAACATTCAGTACTTC. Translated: CASREGLAKNIQYF.

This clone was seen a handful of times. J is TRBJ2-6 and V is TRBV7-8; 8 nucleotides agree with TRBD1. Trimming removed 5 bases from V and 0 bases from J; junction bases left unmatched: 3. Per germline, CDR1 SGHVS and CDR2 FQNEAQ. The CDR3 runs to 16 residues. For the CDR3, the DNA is TGTGCCAGCAGCACGACAGGGGACTCTGGGGCCAACGTCCTGACTTTC. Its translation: CASSTTGDSGANVLTF.

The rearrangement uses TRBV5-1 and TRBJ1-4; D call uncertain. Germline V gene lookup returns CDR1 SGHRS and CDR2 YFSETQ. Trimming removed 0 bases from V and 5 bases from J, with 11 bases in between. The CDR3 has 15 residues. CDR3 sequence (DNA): TGCGCCAGCAGCTTGGCCCCAGGAGGGAATGAAAAACTGTTTTTT. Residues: CASSLAPGGNEKLFF.

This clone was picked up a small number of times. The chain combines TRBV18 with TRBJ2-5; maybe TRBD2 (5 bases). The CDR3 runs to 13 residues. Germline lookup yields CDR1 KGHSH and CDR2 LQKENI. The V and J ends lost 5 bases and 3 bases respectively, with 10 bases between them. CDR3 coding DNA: TGTGCCAGCTCATCCGGAGGTGAAGAGACCCAGTACTTC. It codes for CASSSGGEETQYF.

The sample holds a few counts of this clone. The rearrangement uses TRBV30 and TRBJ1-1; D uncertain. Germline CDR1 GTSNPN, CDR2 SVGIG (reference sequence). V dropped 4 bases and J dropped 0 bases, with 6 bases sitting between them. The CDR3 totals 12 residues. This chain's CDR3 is CAWTWLNTEAFF. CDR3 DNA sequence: TGTGCCTGGACATGGCTGAACACTGAAGCTTTCTTT.